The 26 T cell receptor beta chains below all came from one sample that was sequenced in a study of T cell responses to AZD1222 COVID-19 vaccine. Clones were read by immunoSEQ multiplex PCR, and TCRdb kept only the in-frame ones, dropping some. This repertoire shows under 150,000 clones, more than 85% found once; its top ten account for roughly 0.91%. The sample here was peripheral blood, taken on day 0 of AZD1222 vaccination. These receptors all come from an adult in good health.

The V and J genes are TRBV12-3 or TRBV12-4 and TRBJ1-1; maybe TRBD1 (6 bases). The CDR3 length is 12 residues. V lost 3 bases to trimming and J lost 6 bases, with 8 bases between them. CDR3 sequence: CASSLGQPEAFF. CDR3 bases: TGTGCCAGCAGTTTGGGACAACCTGAAGCTTTCTTT.

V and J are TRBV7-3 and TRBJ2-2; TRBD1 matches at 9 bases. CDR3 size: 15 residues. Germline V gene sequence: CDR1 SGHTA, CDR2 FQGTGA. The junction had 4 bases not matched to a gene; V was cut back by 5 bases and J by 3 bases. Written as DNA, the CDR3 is TGTGCCAGCAGCCCGGACAGGGGTGACACCGGGGAGCTGTTTTTT. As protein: CASSPDRGDTGELFF. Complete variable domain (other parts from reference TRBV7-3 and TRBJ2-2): GAGVSQTPSNKVTEKGKYVELRCDPISGHTALYWYRQSLGQGPEFLIYFQGTGAADDSGLPNDRFFAVRPEGSVSTLKIQRTERGDSAVYLCASSPDRGDTGELFFGEGSRLTVL.

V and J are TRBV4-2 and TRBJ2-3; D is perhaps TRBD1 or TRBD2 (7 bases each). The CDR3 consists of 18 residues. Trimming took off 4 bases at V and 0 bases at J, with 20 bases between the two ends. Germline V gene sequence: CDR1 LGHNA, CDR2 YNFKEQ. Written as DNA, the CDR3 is TGTGCCAGCAGCCTTAGGGGCGGGGGACAGTATAGCACAGATACGCAGTATTTT. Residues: CASSLRGGGQYSTDTQYF.

DNA of the CDR3: TGTGCCAGCTCACCTTCGAACGGGCCCCAGCATTTT. Translated: CASSPSNGPQHF. The chain is built from TRBV18 and TRBJ1-5; D call uncertain. V was trimmed by 3 bases and J by 9 bases, leaving 9 bases between them. CDR3 length: 12 amino acids. Germline values: CDR1 KGHSH, CDR2 LQKENI.

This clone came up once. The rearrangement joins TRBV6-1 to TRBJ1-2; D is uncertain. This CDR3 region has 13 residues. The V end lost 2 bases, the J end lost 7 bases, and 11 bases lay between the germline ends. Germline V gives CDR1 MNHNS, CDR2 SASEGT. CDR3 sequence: CASSESKGGGYTF. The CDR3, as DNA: TGTGCCAGCAGTGAATCGAAGGGTGGTGGCTACACCTTC.

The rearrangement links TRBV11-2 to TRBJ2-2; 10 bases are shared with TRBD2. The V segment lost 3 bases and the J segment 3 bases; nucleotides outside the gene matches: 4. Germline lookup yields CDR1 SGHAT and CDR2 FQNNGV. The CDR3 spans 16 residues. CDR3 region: CASSLTSGPYTGELFF. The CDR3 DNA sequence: TGTGCCAGCAGCTTGACTAGCGGGCCCTACACCGGGGAGCTGTTTTTT.

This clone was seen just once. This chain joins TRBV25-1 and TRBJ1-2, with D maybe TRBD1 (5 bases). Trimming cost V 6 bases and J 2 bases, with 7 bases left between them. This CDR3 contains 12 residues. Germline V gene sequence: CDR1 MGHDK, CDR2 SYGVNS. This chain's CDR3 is CASSDRNYGYTF. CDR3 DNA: TGTGCCAGCAGCGACAGAAACTATGGCTACACCTTC.

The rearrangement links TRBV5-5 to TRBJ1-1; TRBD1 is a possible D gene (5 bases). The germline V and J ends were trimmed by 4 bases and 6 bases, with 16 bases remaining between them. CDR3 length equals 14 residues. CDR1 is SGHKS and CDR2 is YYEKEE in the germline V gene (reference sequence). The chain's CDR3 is CASSRPGERAEAFF. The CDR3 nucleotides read TGTGCCAGCAGCCGTCCGGGGGAAAGGGCTGAAGCTTTCTTT.

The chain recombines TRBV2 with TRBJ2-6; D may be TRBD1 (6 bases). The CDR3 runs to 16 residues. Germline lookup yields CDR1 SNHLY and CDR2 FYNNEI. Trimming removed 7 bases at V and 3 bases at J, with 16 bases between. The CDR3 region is CASTPTGPLGANVLTF. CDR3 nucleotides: TGTGCCAGCACTCCGACAGGCCCCCTTGGGGCCAACGTCCTGACTTTC. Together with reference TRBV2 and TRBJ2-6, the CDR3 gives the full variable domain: EPEVTQTPSHQVTQMGQEVILRCVPISNHLYFYWYRQILGQKVEFLVSFYNNEISEKSEIFDDQFSVERPDGSNFTLKIRSTKLEDSAMYFCASTPTGPLGANVLTFGAGSRLTVL.

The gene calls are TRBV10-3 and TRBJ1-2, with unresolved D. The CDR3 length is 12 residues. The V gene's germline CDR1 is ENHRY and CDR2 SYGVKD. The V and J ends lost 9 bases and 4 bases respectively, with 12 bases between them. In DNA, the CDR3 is TGTGCCATTGTAGCTGAGGGCTATGGCTACACCTTC. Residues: CAIVAEGYGYTF.

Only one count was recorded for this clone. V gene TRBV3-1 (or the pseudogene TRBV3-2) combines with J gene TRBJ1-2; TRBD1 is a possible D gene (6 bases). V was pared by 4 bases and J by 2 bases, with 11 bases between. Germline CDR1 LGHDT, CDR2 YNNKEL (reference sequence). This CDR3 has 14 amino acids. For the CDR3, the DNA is TGTGCCAGCAGCCCGCTCACAGGGAACTATGGCTACACCTTC. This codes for CASSPLTGNYGYTF.

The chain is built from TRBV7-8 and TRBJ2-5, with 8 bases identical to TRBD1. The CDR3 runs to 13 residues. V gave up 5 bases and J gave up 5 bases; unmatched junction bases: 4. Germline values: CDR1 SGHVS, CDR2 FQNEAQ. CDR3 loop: CASSQGARETQYF. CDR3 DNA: TGTGCCAGCAGCCAGGGGGCACGGGAGACCCAGTACTTC.

The CDR3 spells CASSTQRTVYGYTF. Written as DNA, the CDR3 is TGTGCCAGTAGTACGCAGAGGACGGTCTATGGCTACACCTTC. The gene calls are TRBV19 and TRBJ1-2; no clear D. Trimming stripped 4 bases from V and 4 bases from J, with 13 bases between. The CDR3 is made up of 14 amino acids. CDR1 and CDR2 (germline): LNHDA, SQIVND (reference sequence).

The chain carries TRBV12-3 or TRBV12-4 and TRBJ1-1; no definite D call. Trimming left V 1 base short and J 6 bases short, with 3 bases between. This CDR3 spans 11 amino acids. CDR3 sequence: CASSLGSEAFF. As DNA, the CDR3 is TGTGCCAGCAGTTTAGGCTCTGAAGCTTTCTTT.

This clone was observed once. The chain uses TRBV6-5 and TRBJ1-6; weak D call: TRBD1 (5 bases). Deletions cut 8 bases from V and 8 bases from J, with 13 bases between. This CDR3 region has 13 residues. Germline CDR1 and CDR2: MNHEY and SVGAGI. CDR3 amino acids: CASAGQYDSPLHF. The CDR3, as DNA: TGTGCCAGCGCGGGGCAGTATGATTCACCCCTCCACTTT.

The CDR3 DNA reads TGTGCCAGCAGTTACTCACCAGGGAACACTGAAGCTTTCTTT. Translation: CASSYSPGNTEAFF. The chain recombines TRBV6-2 or TRBV6-3 with TRBJ1-1; D gene unclear. Germline CDR1 reads MNHEY; CDR2 reads SVGEGT. CDR3 length equals 14 residues. The V end lost 0 bases, the J end lost 1 base, and 6 bases lay between the germline ends.

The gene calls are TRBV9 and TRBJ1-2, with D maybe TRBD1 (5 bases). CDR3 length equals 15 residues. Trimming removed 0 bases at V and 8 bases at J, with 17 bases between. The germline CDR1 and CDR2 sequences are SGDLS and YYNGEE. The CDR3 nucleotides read TGTGCCAGCAGCGTAGATGCGGCAGGGAGGAGCGGCTACACCTTC. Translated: CASSVDAAGRSGYTF.

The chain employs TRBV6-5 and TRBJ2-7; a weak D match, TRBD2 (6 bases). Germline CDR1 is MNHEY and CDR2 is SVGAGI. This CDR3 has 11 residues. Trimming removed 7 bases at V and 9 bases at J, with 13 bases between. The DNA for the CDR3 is TGTGCCAGCATGATAGGAGGGGTGCAGTACTTC. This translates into CASMIGGVQYF.

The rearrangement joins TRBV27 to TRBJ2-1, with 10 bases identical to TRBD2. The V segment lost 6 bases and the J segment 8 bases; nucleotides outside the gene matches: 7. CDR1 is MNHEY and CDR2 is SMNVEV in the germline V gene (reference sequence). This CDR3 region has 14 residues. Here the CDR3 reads CASRLAGSPDEQFF. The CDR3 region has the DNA TGTGCCAGCAGACTAGCGGGGAGCCCTGATGAGCAGTTCTTC.

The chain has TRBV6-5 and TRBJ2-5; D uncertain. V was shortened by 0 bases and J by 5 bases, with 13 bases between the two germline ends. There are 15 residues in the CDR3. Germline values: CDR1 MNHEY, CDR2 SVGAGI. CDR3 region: CASSYSMRPRETQYF. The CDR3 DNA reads TGTGCCAGCAGTTACTCAATGAGGCCCCGGGAGACCCAGTACTTC.

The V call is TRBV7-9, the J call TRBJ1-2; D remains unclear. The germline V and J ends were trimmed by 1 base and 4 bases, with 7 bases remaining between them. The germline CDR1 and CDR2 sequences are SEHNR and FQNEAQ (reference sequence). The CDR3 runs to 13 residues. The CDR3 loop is CASSLVHSYGYTF. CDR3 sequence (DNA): TGTGCCAGCAGCTTAGTTCACAGCTATGGCTACACCTTC.

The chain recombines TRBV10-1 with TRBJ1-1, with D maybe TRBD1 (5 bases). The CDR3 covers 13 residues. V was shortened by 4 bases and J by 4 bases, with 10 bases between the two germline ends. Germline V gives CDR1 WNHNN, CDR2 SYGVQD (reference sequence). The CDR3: CASSGTGGTEAFF. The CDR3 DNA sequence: TGCGCCAGCAGTGGCACAGGAGGCACTGAAGCTTTCTTT.

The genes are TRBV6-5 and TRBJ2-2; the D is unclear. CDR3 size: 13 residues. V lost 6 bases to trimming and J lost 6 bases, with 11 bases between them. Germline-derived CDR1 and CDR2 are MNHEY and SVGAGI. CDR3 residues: CASRPDGAGELFF. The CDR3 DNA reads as TGTGCCAGCAGGCCCGATGGAGCCGGGGAGCTGTTTTTT.

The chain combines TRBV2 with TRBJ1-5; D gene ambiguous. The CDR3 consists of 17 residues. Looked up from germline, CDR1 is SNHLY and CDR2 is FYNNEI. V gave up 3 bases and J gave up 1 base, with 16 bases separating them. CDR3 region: CASSDQVAPYSNQPQHF. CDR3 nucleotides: TGTGCCAGCAGTGATCAGGTGGCGCCCTACAGCAATCAGCCCCAGCATTTT.

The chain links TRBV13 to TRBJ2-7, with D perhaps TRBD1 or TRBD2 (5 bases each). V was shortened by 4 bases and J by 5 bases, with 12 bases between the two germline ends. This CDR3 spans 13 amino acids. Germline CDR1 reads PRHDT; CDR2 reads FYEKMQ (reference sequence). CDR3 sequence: CASSSPLGDEQYF. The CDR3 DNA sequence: TGTGCCAGCAGCTCCCCCCTGGGGGACGAGCAGTACTTC.

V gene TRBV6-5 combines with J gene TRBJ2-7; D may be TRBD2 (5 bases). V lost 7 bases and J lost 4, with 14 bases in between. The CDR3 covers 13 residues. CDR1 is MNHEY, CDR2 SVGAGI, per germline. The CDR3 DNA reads TGTGCCAGCATGAGGGAGCTTCCTTACGAGCAGTACTTC. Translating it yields CASMRELPYEQYF.